This T cell receptor (beta chain) was captured in a study of T cell repertoires in cytomegalovirus infection. About this clonotype: Its cognate antigen is unknown.

TCRdb re-analysed the reads in MiXCR, keeping a single row per CDR3 protein. The sample lists 600,000 to 700,000 distinct CDR3 sequences; 33% were seen once. Unmatched junction bases numbered 8, after V lost 4 bases and J lost 5 bases. The CDR3 has 15 residues. The V call is TRBV12-3 or TRBV12-4, the J call TRBJ1-3, with TRBD1 matching over 7 bases. The sequence was obtained from a human donor in good health (CMV status not recorded). Some clones in this sample may be carry-over from other donors' samples. The starting material was cultured PBMCs, obtained from culture after CMV antigen stimulation. In DNA form, the CDR3 reads TGTGCCAGCAGTTCGACAGGGTTTTTAAGAAACACCATATATTTT. Amino acid sequence: CASSSTGFLRNTIYF.